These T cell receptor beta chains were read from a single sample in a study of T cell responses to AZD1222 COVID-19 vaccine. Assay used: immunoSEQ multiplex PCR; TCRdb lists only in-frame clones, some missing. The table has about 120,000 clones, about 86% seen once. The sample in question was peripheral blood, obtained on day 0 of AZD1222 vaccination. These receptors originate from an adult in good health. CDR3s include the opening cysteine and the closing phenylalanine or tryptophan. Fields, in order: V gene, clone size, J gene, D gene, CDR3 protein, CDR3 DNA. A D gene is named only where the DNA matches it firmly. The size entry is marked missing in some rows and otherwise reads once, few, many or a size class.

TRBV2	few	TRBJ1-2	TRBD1	CASSDSGTGGGGGYTF	TGTGCCAGCAGTGACTCCGGGACAGGGGGCGGGGGGGGCTACACCTTC
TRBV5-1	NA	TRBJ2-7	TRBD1	CASSVGQGGYEQYF	TGCGCCAGCAGCGTGGGACAGGGAGGCTACGAGCAGTACTTC
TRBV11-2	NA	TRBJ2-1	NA	CASSPSPLGNNEQFF	TGTGCCAGCAGCCCCTCCCCGCTAGGTAACAATGAGCAGTTCTTC
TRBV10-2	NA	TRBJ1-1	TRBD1	CASRDRGSSEAFF	TGCGCCAGCAGGGACAGGGGGTCTTCTGAAGCTTTCTTT
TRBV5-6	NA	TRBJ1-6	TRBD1	CASSPGTGGTNSPLHF	TGTGCCAGCAGCCCGGGGACAGGGGGAACTAATTCACCCCTCCACTTT
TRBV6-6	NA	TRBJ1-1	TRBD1	CASTEGGVLTEAFF	TGTGCCAGCACAGAAGGGGGCGTGTTGACTGAAGCTTTCTTT
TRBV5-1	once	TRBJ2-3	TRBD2	CASSLAGGDADTQYF	TGCGCCAGCAGCCTAGCGGGAGGGGATGCAGATACGCAGTATTTT
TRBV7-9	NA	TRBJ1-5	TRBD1	CASSPGQGASQPQHF	TGTGCCAGCAGCCCAGGACAGGGGGCTAGTCAGCCCCAGCATTTT
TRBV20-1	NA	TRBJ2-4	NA	CSASRLGVGKNIQYF	TGCAGTGCTAGTCGTCTGGGTGTGGGCAAAAACATTCAGTACTTC
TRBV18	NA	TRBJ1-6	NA	CASSPVGERSPLHF	TGTGCCAGCTCACCCGTGGGGGAACGGTCACCCCTCCACTTT
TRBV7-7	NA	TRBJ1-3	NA	CASSLASGNTIYF	TGTGCTAGCAGCTTAGCCTCTGGAAACACCATATATTTT
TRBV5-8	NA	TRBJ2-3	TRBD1	CASSLGTGQGTDTQYF	TGTGCCAGCAGCTTGGGGACAGGACAGGGCACAGATACGCAGTATTTT
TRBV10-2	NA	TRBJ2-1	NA	CASSERAGNEQFF	TGCGCCAGCAGTGAGAGGGCAGGCAATGAGCAGTTCTTC
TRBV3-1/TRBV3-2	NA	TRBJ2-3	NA	CASTPGVGGTDTQYF	TGTGCCAGCACCCCAGGGGTTGGTGGCACAGATACGCAGTATTTT
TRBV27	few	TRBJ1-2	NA	CASSYRGLGYTF	TGTGCCAGCAGTTATAGGGGCCTTGGCTACACCTTC
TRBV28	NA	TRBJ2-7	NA	CASRTGLYEQYF	TGTGCCAGCAGGACAGGACTCTACGAGCAGTACTTC
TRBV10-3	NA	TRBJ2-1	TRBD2	CAISESWALAETGEQFF	TGTGCCATCAGTGAATCTTGGGCACTAGCGGAGACGGGTGAGCAGTTCTTC
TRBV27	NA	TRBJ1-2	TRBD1	CASSLDMGQGGGYTF	TGTGCCAGCAGTTTAGATATGGGACAGGGCGGTGGCTACACCTTC
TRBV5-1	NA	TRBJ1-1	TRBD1	CASSTDRGRHTEAFF	TGCGCCAGCAGCACGGACAGGGGGCGGCACACTGAAGCTTTCTTT
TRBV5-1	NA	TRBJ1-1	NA	CASTTGQSINTEAFF	TGCGCCAGCACTACCGGACAGTCCATCAACACTGAAGCTTTCTTT
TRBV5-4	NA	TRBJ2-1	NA	CASSSPWGADGDEQFF	TGTGCCAGCAGCTCCCCCTGGGGGGCGGACGGGGATGAGCAGTTCTTC
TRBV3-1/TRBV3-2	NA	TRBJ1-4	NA	CASSPGPNNEKLFF	TGTGCCAGCAGCCCGGGACCGAATAATGAAAAACTGTTTTTT
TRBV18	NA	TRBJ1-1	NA	CASSPTEAGNTEAFF	TGTGCCAGCTCACCCACCGAGGCAGGGAACACTGAAGCTTTCTTT
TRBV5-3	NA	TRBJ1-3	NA	CARSLTRVSSGNTIYF	TGTGCCAGAAGCTTAACCAGGGTGAGCTCTGGAAACACCATATATTTT
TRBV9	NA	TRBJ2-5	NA	CASTRGAGESETQYF	TGTGCCAGCACCAGAGGGGCAGGGGAGTCAGAGACCCAGTACTTC
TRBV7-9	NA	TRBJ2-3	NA	CASTAREGATDTQYF	TGTGCCAGCACAGCTCGGGAGGGGGCGACAGATACGCAGTATTTT
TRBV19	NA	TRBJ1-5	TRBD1	CASSIEGTGSQPQHF	TGTGCCAGTAGTATAGAGGGGACAGGGAGTCAGCCCCAGCATTTT
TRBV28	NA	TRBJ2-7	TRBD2	CASTPSGSSYEQYF	TGTGCCAGCACCCCCAGCGGGAGTTCCTACGAGCAGTACTTC
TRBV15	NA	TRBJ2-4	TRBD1	CATSRGQGENIQYF	TGTGCCACCAGCAGAGGACAGGGTGAAAACATTCAGTACTTC
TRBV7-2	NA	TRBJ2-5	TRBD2	CASSLSGTSFQETQYF	TGTGCCAGCAGCTTATCGGGGACTAGCTTTCAGGAGACCCAGTACTTC
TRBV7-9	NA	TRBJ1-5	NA	CASSLGQGNQPQHF	TGTGCCAGCAGCTTAGGACAGGGCAATCAGCCCCAGCATTTT
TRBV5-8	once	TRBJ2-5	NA	CASSPPGTVQETQYF	TGTGCCAGCAGCCCGCCTGGGACTGTACAAGAGACCCAGTACTTC
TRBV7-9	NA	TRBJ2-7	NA	CASSPDSSYEQYF	TGTGCCAGCAGCCCCGATAGCTCTTACGAGCAGTACTTC
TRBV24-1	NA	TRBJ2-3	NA	CATSQKRGSGFADTQYF	TGTGCCACCAGCCAAAAAAGGGGAAGCGGTTTTGCAGATACGCAGTATTTT
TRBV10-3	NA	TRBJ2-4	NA	CAISEPGGASAKNIQYF	TGTGCCATCAGTGAGCCAGGGGGGGCTAGCGCCAAAAACATTCAGTACTTC
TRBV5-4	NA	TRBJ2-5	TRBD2	CASSFSGTETQYF	TGTGCCAGCAGCTTTAGCGGGACAGAGACCCAGTACTTC
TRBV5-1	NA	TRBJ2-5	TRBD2	CASSTSSGSRETQYF	TGCGCCAGCAGCACCTCTAGCGGGAGCAGGGAGACCCAGTACTTC
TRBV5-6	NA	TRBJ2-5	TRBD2	CASSVTSFWETQYF	TGTGCCAGCAGCGTGACTAGCTTTTGGGAGACCCAGTACTTC
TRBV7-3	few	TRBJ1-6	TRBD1	CASSLTPGGNSPLHF	TGTGCCAGCAGCTTAACTCCAGGGGGGAATTCACCCCTCCACTTT
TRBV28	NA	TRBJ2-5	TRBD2	CASSGAGSGKETQYF	TGTGCCAGCAGTGGGGCGGGGAGCGGGAAGGAGACCCAGTACTTC
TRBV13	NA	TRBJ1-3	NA	CASSLRGREIAIYF	TGTGCCAGCAGCTTACGGGGTCGGGAAATCGCCATATATTTT
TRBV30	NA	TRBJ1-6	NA	CAWSAEESGAHNSPLHF	TGTGCCTGGAGTGCCGAGGAATCAGGGGCCCATAATTCACCCCTCCACTTT
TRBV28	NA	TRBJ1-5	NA	CASRRAGGNQPQHF	TGTGCCAGCAGGAGGGCTGGGGGCAATCAGCCCCAGCATTTT
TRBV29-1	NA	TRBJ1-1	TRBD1	CSVKTDREVRTEAFF	TGCAGCGTTAAAACCGACAGGGAAGTCCGGACTGAAGCTTTCTTT
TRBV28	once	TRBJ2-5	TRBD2	CASRSAGVGETQYF	TGTGCCAGCAGATCGGCGGGAGTGGGGGAGACCCAGTACTTC
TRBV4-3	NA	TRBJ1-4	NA	CASSQDTADNEKLFF	TGCGCCAGCAGCCAAGATACGGCGGACAATGAAAAACTGTTTTTT
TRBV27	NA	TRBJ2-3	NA	CASSSIRNTDTQYF	TGTGCCAGCAGTTCGATTAGAAACACAGATACGCAGTATTTT
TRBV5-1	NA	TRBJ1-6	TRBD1	CASSERQGGGNSPLHF	TGCGCCAGCAGCGAGCGACAGGGGGGAGGTAATTCACCCCTCCACTTT